This T cell receptor (beta chain) was identified during a study of T cells in localized non-small cell lung cancer. Whole-study results and caveats: A median of around 60 clones ranked among the top 100 in tumor appeared in adjacent lung.

This CDR3 contains 14 residues. Germline assignment: CDR1 SGHTA and CDR2 FQGNSA. V was clipped by 1 base and J by 10 bases; unmatched bases: 6. Data came from immunoSEQ multiplex PCR; TCRdb stores just in-frame clones and leaves some out. Of tens of thousands of clones detected, 93% appear once; the ten largest clones hold roughly 8.2%. Turning to this clone: Its antigen is unidentified.

Material: peripheral blood, obtained before any cancer treatment. The J gene is TRBJ2-1, the V gene TRBV7-2; 8 bases are shared with TRBD2. The TCR sequence derives from a female donor older than 55 with stage I lung adenocarcinoma. The CDR3 sequence: CASSLESGGWEQFF. The CDR3 DNA is TGTGCCAGCAGCTTAGAATCGGGAGGGTGGGAGCAGTTCTTC.